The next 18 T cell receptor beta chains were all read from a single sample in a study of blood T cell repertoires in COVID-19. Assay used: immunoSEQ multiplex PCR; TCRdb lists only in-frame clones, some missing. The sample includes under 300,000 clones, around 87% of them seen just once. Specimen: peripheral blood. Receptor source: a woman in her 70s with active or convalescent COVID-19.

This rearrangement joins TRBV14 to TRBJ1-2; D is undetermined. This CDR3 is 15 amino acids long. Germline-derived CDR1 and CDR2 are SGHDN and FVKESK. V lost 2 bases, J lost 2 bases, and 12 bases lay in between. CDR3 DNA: TGTGCCAGCAGCCAACCTGGGAGTCTAAACTATGGCTACACCTTC. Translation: CASSQPGSLNYGYTF. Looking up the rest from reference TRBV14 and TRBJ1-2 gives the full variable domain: EAGVTQFPSHSVIEKGQTVTLRCDPISGHDNLYWYRRVMGKEIKFLLHFVKESKQDESGMPNNRFLAERTGGTYSTLKVQPAELEDSGVYFCASSQPGSLNYGYTFGSGTRLTVV.

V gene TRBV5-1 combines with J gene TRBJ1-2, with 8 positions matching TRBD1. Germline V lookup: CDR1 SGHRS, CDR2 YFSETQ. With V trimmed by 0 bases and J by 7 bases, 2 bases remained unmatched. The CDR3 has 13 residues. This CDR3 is CASSLGTGGGYTF. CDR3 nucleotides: TGCGCCAGCAGCTTGGGAACAGGGGGTGGCTACACCTTC.

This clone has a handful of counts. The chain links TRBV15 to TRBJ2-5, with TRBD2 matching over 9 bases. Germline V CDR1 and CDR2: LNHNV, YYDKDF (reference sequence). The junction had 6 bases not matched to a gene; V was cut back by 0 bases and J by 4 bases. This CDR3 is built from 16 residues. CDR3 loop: CATSREGAGGLETQYF. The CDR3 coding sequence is TGTGCCACCAGCAGAGAAGGAGCGGGGGGCCTAGAGACCCAGTACTTC.

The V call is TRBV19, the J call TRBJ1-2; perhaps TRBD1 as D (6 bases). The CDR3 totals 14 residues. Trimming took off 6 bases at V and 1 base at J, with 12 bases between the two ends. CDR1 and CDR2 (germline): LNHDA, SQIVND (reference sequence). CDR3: CASRTLGGNYGYTF. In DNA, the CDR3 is TGTGCCAGTAGGACGTTAGGGGGTAACTATGGCTACACCTTC.

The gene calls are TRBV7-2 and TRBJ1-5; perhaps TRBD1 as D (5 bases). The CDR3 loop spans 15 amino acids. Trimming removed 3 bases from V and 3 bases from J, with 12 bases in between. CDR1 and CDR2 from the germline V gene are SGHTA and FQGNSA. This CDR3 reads CASSFLGQANQPQHF. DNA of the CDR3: TGTGCCAGCAGCTTTCTAGGACAAGCCAATCAGCCCCAGCATTTT.

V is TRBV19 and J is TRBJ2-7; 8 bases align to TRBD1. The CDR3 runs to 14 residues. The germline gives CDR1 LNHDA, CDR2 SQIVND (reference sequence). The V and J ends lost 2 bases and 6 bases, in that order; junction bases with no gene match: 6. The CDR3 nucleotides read TGTGCCAGTAGTATACGGGACAGGCTTTCCGAGCAGTACTTC. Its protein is CASSIRDRLSEQYF.

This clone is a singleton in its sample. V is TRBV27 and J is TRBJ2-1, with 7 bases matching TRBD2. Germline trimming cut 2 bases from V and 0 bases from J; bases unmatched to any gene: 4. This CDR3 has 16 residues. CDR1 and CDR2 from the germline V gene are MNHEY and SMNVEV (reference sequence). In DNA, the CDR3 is TGTGCCAGCAGTTTAGGGAGGGGAAGCTCCTACAATGAGCAGTTCTTC. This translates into CASSLGRGSSYNEQFF.

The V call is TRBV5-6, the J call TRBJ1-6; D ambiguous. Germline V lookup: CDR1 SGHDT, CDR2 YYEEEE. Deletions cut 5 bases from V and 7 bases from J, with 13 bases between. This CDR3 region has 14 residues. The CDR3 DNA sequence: TGTGCCAGCAGTTACGAGGGTAACAATTCACCCCTCCACTTT. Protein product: CASSYEGNNSPLHF.

The CDR3 sequence: CASSESTGEGYTF. The CDR3 bases are TGCGCCAGCAGTGAGTCGACAGGGGAGGGCTACACCTTC. The genes are TRBV10-1 and TRBJ1-2; 8 bases agree with TRBD1. Germline V gene lookup returns CDR1 WNHNN and CDR2 SYGVQD (reference sequence). The ends lost 0 bases at V and 8 bases at J; junction bases unmatched: 2. The CDR3 contains 13 residues.

The CDR3 bases are TGTGCCAGCTCAGCTGAGGAGGGCCCCTATGGCTACACCTTC. Residues: CASSAEEGPYGYTF. The chain couples TRBV18 to TRBJ1-2; D is ambiguous. Trimming stripped 5 bases from V and 4 bases from J, with 14 bases between. Germline V lookup: CDR1 KGHSH, CDR2 LQKENI. There are 14 residues in the CDR3.

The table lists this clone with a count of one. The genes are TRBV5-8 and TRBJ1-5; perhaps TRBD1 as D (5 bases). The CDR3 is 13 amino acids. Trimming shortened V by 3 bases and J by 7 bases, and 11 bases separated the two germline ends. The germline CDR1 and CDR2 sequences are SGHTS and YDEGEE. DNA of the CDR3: TGTGCCAGCAGCTCAACCGGGGGACAGCCCCAGCATTTT. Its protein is CASSSTGGQPQHF.

The CDR3: CASSSLQGFSPLHF. The CDR3 bases are TGTGCCAGTAGTAGTCTACAGGGTTTTTCACCCCTCCACTTT. The V call is TRBV19, the J call TRBJ1-6, with D maybe TRBD1 (6 bases). Germline lookup yields CDR1 LNHDA and CDR2 SQIVND (reference sequence). This CDR3 comprises 14 residues. Deletions cut 4 bases from V and 9 bases from J, with 13 bases between.

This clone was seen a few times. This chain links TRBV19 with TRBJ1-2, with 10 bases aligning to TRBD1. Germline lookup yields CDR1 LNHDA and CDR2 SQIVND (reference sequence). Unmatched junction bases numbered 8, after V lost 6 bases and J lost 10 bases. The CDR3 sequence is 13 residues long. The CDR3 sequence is CASRPGQGSSYTF. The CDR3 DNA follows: TGTGCCAGTAGGCCGGGACAGGGGTCGTCCTACACCTTC.

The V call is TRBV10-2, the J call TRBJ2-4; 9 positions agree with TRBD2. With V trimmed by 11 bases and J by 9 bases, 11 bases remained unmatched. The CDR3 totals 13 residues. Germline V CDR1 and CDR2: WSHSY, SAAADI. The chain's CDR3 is CASSAGGPSIQYF. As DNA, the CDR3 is TGCGCCTCCTCTGCGGGGGGGCCAAGCATTCAGTACTTC.

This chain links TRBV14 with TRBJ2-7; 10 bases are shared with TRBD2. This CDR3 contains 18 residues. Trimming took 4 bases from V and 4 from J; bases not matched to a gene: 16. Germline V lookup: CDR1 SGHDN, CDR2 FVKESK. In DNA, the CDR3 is TGTGCCAGCAGCCTCCCCCCGGAGGCGTCAGCGGGGGGGTACGAGCAGTACTTC. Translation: CASSLPPEASAGGYEQYF.

In DNA, the CDR3 is TGCGCCAGCAGCTCCCAGACTAGCGGGGGGTTGAATGAGCAGTTCTTC. Amino acids: CASSSQTSGGLNEQFF. The V gene is TRBV5-1, the J gene TRBJ2-1; 13 bases are shared with TRBD2. The J segment lost 7 bases and the V segment lost 3 bases, leaving 7 bases of the junction unmatched. The CDR3 is 16 amino acids. Per germline, CDR1 SGHRS and CDR2 YFSETQ.

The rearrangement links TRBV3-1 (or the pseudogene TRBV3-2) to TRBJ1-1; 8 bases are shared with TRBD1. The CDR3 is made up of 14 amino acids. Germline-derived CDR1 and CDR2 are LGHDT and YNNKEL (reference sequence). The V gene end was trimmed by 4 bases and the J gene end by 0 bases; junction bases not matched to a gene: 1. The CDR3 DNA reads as TGTGCCAGCAGCCCGGGACAGGTGAACACTGAAGCTTTCTTT. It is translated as CASSPGQVNTEAFF.

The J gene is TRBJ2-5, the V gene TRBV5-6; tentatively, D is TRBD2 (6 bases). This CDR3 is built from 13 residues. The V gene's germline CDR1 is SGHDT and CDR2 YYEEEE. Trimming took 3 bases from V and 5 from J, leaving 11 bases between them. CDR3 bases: TGTGCCAGCAGCTCCGCGCGGGATGAGACCCAGTACTTC. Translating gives CASSSARDETQYF.